Following are 9 T cell receptor beta chains from one sample sequenced in a study of blood T cell repertoires in COVID-19. Profiled with immunoSEQ multiplex PCR; TCRdb holds only in-frame clones, not every one. The sample shows hundreds of thousands of clones, 86% of them seen only once. Sample: PBMCs or T cells enriched from blood (not recorded which). Receptors originate from a middle-aged man who had recovered from COVID-19.

The CDR3 is CASSKKYGNSGANVLTF. CDR3 in DNA: TGTGCCAGCAGCAAAAAGTACGGGAACTCTGGGGCCAACGTCCTGACTTTC. V is TRBV21-1 and J is TRBJ2-6; the table names TRBD2, a call not compared with the DNA. TRBV21-1 is an annotated pseudogene. This CDR3 has 17 amino acids.

This sequence joins TRBV7-9 and TRBJ2-7; the match to TRBD1 covers 9 bases. V lost 5 bases and J lost 0; bases outside the gene matches: 5. The CDR3 extends over 15 amino acids. The germline V gene encodes CDR1 SEHNR and CDR2 FQNEAQ (reference sequence). CDR3 nucleotides: TGTGCCAGCAGCGGCGGGACAGGGTTCTCCTACGAGCAGTACTTC. Amino acid sequence: CASSGGTGFSYEQYF.

This chain links TRBV4-1 with TRBJ2-4, with TRBD2 matching 10 bases. The CDR3 consists of 21 residues. Germline assignment: CDR1 MGHRA and CDR2 YSYEKL. Losses at the gene ends were 0 bases for V and 0 bases for J; bases not matched to a gene: 14. This chain's CDR3 is CASSQDYKRGGLTIAKNIQYF. The DNA for the CDR3 is TGCGCCAGCAGCCAAGATTATAAGCGGGGGGGGCTGACGATAGCCAAAAACATTCAGTACTTC.

The CDR3 DNA is TGTGCCAGCAGTTTAGGGCCCGCGCGGGGAAATTACGAGCAGTACTTC. Amino acid sequence: CASSLGPARGNYEQYF. The genes are TRBV28 and TRBJ2-7; D possibly corresponds to TRBD2 (6 bases). The germline V and J ends were trimmed by 2 bases and 4 bases, with 18 bases remaining between them. CDR3 length equals 16 residues. Germline-derived CDR1 and CDR2 are MDHEN and SYDVKM.

The chain is built from TRBV10-2 and TRBJ2-1; the D gene is possibly TRBD2 (6 bases). The germline V gene has CDR1 WSHSY and CDR2 SAAADI. Trimming removed 5 bases at V and 5 bases at J, with 10 bases between. The CDR3 has 13 amino acids. The chain's CDR3 is CASSPGLNNEQFF. CDR3 nucleotide sequence: TGCGCCAGCAGTCCGGGACTCAACAATGAGCAGTTCTTC.

The chain links TRBV7-9 to TRBJ2-6, with D perhaps TRBD1 (5 bases). Trimming pared 2 bases from V and 2 bases from J, leaving 10 bases between. This CDR3 contains 16 residues. CDR1 and CDR2 from the germline V gene are SEHNR and FQNEAQ (reference sequence). The CDR3 region is CASSLIAGTGANVLTF. The DNA for the CDR3 is TGTGCCAGCAGCTTAATTGCAGGGACTGGGGCCAACGTCCTGACTTTC.

The chain recombines TRBV27 with TRBJ2-5; TRBD2 is a possible D gene (6 bases). Germline loops: CDR1 MNHEY, CDR2 SMNVEV (reference sequence). The CDR3 has 15 residues. Trimming stripped 5 bases from V and 0 bases from J, with 13 bases between. The CDR3 region is CASSPPGLYQETQYF. The CDR3 DNA follows: TGTGCCAGCAGTCCTCCGGGACTGTACCAAGAGACCCAGTACTTC.

This rearrangement joins TRBV7-3 to TRBJ1-2; the D is unclear. This CDR3 has 13 amino acids. CDR1 and CDR2 (germline): SGHTA, FQGTGA. Trimming removed 5 bases at V and 5 bases at J, with 12 bases between. In DNA, the CDR3 is TGTGCCAGCAGCCAAACGGGATCTTATGGCTACACCTTC. Residues: CASSQTGSYGYTF.

This chain uses TRBV19 with TRBJ1-1; no clear D gene. Trimming shortened V by 3 bases and J by 5 bases, and 19 bases separated the two germline ends. This CDR3 comprises 16 residues. Per the germline V gene, CDR1 is LNHDA and CDR2 is SQIVND (reference sequence). CDR3 bases: TGTGCCAGTAGTATTAGCGCGACACCCCTGGGGACTGAAGCTTTCTTT. Amino acids: CASSISATPLGTEAFF.